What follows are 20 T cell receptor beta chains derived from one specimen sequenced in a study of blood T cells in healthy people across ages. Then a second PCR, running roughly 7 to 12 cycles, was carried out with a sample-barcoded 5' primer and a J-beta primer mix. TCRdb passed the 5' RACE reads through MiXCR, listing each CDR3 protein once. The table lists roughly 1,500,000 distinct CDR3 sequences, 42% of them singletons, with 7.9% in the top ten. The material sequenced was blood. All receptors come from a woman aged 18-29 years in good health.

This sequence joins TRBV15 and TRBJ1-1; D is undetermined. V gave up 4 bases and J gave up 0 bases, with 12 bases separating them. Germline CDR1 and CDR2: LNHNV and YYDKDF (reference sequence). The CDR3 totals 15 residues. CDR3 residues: CATSTGVGLNTEAFF. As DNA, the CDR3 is TGTGCCACCAGCACCGGGGTGGGGTTGAACACTGAAGCTTTCTTT.

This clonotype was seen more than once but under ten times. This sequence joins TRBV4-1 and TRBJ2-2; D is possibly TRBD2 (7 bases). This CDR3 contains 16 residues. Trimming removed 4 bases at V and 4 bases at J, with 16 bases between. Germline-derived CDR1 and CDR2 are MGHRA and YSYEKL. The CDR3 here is CASSLPKGGGTGELFF. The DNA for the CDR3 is TGCGCCAGCAGCCTACCCAAAGGGGGGGGCACCGGGGAGCTGTTTTTT.

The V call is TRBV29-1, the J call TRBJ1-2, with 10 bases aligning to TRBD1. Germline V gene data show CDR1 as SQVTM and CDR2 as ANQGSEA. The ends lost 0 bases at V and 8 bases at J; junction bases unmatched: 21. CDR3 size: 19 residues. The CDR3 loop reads CSVEDWGTGTGAPSGGYTF. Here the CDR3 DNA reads TGCAGCGTTGAAGATTGGGGAACCGGGACAGGGGCCCCCTCGGGAGGCTACACCTTC.

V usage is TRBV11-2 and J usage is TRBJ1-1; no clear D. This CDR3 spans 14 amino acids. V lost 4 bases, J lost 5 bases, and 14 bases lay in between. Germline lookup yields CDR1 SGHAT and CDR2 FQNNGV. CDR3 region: CASSSSDAGTEAFF. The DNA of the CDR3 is TGTGCCAGCAGCTCTTCAGATGCGGGAACTGAAGCTTTCTTT.

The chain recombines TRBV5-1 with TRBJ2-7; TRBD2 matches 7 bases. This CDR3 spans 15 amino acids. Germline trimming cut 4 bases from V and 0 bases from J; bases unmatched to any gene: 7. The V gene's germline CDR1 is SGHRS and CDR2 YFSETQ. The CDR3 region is CASSDLLASSYEQYF. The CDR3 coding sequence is TGCGCCAGCAGCGACTTACTAGCGTCCTCCTACGAGCAGTACTTC.

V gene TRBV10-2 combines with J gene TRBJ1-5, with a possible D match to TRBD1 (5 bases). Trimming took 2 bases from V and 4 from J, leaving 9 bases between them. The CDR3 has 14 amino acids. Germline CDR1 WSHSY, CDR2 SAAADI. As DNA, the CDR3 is TGCGCCAGCAGTGAGCTGGGGGAGAATCAGCCCCAGCATTTT. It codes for CASSELGENQPQHF.

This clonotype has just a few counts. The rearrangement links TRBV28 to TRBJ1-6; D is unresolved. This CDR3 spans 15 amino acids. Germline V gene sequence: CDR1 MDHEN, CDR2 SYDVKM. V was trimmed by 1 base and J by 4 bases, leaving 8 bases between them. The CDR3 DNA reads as TGTGCCAGCAGTTTATTTGGTTTATATAATTCACCCCTCCACTTT. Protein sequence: CASSLFGLYNSPLHF.

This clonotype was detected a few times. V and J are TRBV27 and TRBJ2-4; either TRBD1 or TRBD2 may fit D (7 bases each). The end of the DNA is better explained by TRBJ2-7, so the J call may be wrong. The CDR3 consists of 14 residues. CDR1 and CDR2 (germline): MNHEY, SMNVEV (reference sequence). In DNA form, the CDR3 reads TGTGCCAACCTTAGGGGGGGGACAGTCTACGAGCAGTACTTC. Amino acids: CANLRGGTVYEQYF.

DNA of the CDR3: TGCAGTGCTAGCCACGGGACAGGGGATGGCTACACCTTC. Amino acids: CSASHGTGDGYTF. The gene calls are TRBV20-1 and TRBJ1-2; 10 positions match TRBD1. Per germline, CDR1 DFQATT and CDR2 SNEGSKA (reference sequence). The CDR3 consists of 13 residues. After removal of 3 bases from V and 6 bases from J, the junction contained 4 bases not matched to a gene.

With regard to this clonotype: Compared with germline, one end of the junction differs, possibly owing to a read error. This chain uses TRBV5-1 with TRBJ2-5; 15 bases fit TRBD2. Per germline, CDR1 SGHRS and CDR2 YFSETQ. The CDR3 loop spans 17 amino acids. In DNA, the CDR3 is TGCGCCAGCAGCTTGGAACATGGACTAGCGGGAGGGGAGACCAAGTACTTC. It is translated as CASSLEHGLAGGETKYF.

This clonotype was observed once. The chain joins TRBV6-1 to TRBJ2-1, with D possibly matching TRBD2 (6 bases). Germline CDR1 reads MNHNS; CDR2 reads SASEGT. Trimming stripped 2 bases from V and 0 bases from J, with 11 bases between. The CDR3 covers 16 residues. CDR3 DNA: TGTGCCAGCAGTGAATCAGCGGGTGACTCCTACAATGAGCAGTTCTTC. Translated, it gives CASSESAGDSYNEQFF.

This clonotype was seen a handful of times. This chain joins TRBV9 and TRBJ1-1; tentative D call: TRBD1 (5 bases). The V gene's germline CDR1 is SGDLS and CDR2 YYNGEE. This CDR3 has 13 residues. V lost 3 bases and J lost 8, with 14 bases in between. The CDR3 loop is CASSGHGGEEAFF. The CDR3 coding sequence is TGTGCCAGCAGCGGCCACGGGGGAGAGGAAGCTTTCTTT.

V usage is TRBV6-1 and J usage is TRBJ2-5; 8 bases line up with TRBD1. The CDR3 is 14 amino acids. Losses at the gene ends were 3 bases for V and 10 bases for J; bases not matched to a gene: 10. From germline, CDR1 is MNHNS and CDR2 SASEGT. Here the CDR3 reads CASSERTGPGDQYF. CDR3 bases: TGTGCCAGCAGTGAGCGGACAGGGCCGGGGGACCAGTACTTC.

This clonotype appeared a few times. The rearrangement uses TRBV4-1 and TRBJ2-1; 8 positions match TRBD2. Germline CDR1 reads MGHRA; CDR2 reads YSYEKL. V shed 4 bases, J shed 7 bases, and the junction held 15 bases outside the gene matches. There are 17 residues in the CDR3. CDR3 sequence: CASSPTAPGLVKNEQFF. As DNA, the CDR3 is TGCGCCAGCAGCCCTACAGCCCCGGGACTAGTGAAGAATGAGCAGTTCTTC.

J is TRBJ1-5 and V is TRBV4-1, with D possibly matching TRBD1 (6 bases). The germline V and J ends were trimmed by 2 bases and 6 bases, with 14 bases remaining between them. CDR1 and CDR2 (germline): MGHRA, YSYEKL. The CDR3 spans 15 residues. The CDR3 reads CASSQWSGGGQPQHF. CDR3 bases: TGCGCCAGCAGCCAATGGTCGGGGGGCGGTCAGCCCCAGCATTTT.

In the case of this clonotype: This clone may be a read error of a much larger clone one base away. The CDR3 DNA sequence: TGTGCCAGCACACTAGCGGGGAACAACTACGAGCAGTACGTC. This codes for CASTLAGNNYEQYV. V usage is TRBV7-2 and J usage is TRBJ2-7, with 10 positions matching TRBD2. V lost 7 bases to trimming and J lost 3 bases; unmatched junction nucleotides: 6. The germline V gene has CDR1 SGHTA and CDR2 FQGNSA. The CDR3 consists of 14 residues.

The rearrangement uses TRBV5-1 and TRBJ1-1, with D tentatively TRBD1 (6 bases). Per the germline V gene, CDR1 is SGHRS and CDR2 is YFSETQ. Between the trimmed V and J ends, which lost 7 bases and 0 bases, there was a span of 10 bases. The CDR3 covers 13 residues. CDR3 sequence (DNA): TGCGCCAGCTACGGACAGATGAACACTGAAGCTTTCTTT. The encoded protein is CASYGQMNTEAFF.

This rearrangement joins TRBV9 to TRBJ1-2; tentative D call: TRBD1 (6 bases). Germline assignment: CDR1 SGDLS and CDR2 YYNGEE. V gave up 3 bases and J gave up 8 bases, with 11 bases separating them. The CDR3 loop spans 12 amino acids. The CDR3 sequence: CASSGRGPGYTF. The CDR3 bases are TGTGCCAGCAGCGGCAGGGGTCCGGGCTACACCTTC.

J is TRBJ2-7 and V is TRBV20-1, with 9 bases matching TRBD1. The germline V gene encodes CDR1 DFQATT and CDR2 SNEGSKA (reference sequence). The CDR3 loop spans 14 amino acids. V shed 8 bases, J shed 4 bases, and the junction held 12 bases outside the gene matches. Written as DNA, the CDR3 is TGCAGTTGGGAAACAGGGGGCGGTCAGTACGAGCAGTACTTC. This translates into CSWETGGGQYEQYF.

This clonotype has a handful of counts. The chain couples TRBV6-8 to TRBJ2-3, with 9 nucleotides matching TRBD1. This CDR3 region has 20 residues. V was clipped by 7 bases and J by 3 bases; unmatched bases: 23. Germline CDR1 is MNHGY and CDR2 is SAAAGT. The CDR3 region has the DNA TGTGCCAGCAACGGAAAAGGCGACAGGGGGATCCCCCCTCGTACAGATACGCAGTATTTT. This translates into CASNGKGDRGIPPRTDTQYF.